Sequencing of this T cell receptor (beta chain) was carried out in a study of T cells in Graves' hyperthyroidism and ophthalmopathy. Trimming pared 3 bases from V and 7 bases from J, leaving 9 bases between. CDR1 and CDR2 (germline): MNHEY, SVGEGT. This CDR3 has 13 amino acids. The table lists this clonotype with a few counts. The PBMCs were taken from around 9 ml of fresh peripheral blood. Authors of the study amplified TCR beta CDR3 regions from RNA transcripts. HTBI primers were used for first-round RT-PCR of the TCR CDR3. MiXCR, run by TCRdb on the multiplex PCR reads, gives a single entry per CDR3 protein. This table has roughly 360,000 distinct CDR3 sequences, approximately 13% appearing once.

This clonotype originated in a man aged 25 to 45 with Graves' hyperthyroidism that later progressed to Graves' ophthalmopathy. V gene TRBV6-2 or TRBV6-3 combines with J gene TRBJ2-2, with D possibly TRBD2 on 5 matching bases. The sample was blood. CDR3 loop: CASSYGRVGELFF. The CDR3 DNA follows: TGTGCCAGCAGTTATGGGCGGGTCGGGGAGCTGTTTTTT.